These 3 T cell receptor beta chains were all obtained from the same sample, sequenced in a study of Ad26.COV2.S vaccination and SARS-CoV-2 variants. Indicated treatment: roughly 20 received Ad26.COV2.S at low or high dose, single or two shots; roughly five received placebo; per-sample allocation not given. Repertoires come from day 63 after the first vaccine or placebo injection. The method was immunoSEQ multiplex PCR; TCRdb's version includes in-frame clones alone and lacks a portion of them. The sample records 430,000 or so clones, 75% to 90% being singletons. The material sequenced was peripheral blood, taken in a trial of Ad26.COV2.S vaccine versus placebo. These receptors all come from a person aged 18-65 years who received the Ad26.COV2.S COVID-19 vaccine or a placebo.

The chain is built from TRBV6-5 and TRBJ2-1; D uncertain. From germline, CDR1 is MNHEY and CDR2 SVGAGI. This CDR3 is 16 amino acids long. Trimming removed 4 bases from V and 0 bases from J, with 13 bases in between. The CDR3 nucleotides are TGTGCCAGCAGTTCTTGGACGGTGAGCTCCTACAATGAGCAGTTCTTC. Translated: CASSSWTVSSYNEQFF.

The chain carries TRBV24-1 and TRBJ2-7, with D tentatively TRBD1 (6 bases). V lost 5 bases and J 3 bases, leaving 16 bases between the germline ends. CDR3 length: 15 residues. The germline gives CDR1 KGHDR, CDR2 SFDVKD. CDR3 sequence (DNA): TGTGCCACCAGTGGTTCAACGGGACAAGACTACGAGCAGTACTTC. Its protein is CATSGSTGQDYEQYF.

The chain carries TRBV11-3 and TRBJ2-2, with D unclear. Trimming took 5 bases from V and 8 from J, leaving 15 bases between them. Germline lookup yields CDR1 SGHNT and CDR2 YENEEA. This CDR3 has 14 residues. This CDR3 is CASSLGPLSGELFF. In DNA form, the CDR3 reads TGTGCCAGCAGCCTGGGCCCTTTAAGTGGGGAGCTGTTTTTT.